A selection of T cell receptor beta chains follows, all from one sample in a study of blood T cell repertoires in COVID-19. Libraries were prepared by immunoSEQ multiplex PCR; TCRdb keeps only in-frame clonotypes and omits some of them. The sample lists over 250,000 clones, approximately 90% seen once, with around 0.98% in the top ten. The sequencing sample was made of peripheral blood. The receptor source for this set is a woman aged 35 to 49 who had recovered from COVID-19. CDR3s include the opening cysteine and the closing phenylalanine or tryptophan. D genes are given only for firm matches. Only part of the rows carry a size: once, few, many, or a class if the clone is expanded.

>NA|TRBV5-6|TRBD2|TRBJ2-2
CASSLLLLAANTGELFF
TGTGCCAGCAGCTTGTTGCTTCTAGCGGCCAACACCGGGGAGCTGTTTTTT
>NA|TRBV10-3|TRBD2|TRBJ2-3
CAISDGGLAGGDTQYF
TGTGCCATCAGTGATGGGGGACTAGCGGGAGGGGATACGCAGTATTTT
>once|TRBV15|NA|TRBJ1-2
CATSRAGLEQAAGYTF
TGTGCCACCAGCAGAGCGGGCCTAGAACAGGCGGCTGGCTACACCTTC
>NA|TRBV6-2/TRBV6-3|TRBD2|TRBJ2-2
CASSRGWRERRTGELFF
TGTGCCAGCAGTAGGGGCTGGCGGGAGCGGCGCACCGGGGAGCTGTTTTTT
>once|TRBV15|TRBD2|TRBJ2-7
CATTRGGVEQYF
TGTGCCACCACCCGGGGAGGGGTCGAGCAGTACTTC
>NA|TRBV19|TRBD2|TRBJ2-1
CASSIGASGPLDEQFF
TGTGCCAGTAGTATCGGCGCTAGCGGGCCCTTGGATGAGCAGTTCTTC
>NA|TRBV7-2|TRBD1|TRBJ1-2
CASSLGGQGGGRGYTF
TGTGCCAGCAGCTTAGGCGGACAGGGGGGGGGCCGGGGCTACACCTTC
>NA|TRBV21-1|NA|TRBJ1-2
CASSLWGRGYGYTF
TGTGCCAGCAGCCTATGGGGCAGGGGCTATGGCTACACCTTC
>NA|TRBV6-4|TRBD1|TRBJ1-2
CASSPSGQGPWGYTF
TGTGCCAGCAGCCCCTCGGGACAGGGGCCATGGGGCTACACCTTC
>NA|TRBV7-9|NA|TRBJ1-4
CASSTTGSAAEKLFF
TGTGCCAGCAGCACCACAGGGTCCGCGGCTGAAAAACTGTTTTTT
>NA|TRBV19|NA|TRBJ2-5
CASSTPTGAGRETQYF
TGTGCCAGTAGTACCCCCACAGGGGCGGGGAGGGAGACCCAGTACTTC
>NA|TRBV5-6|NA|TRBJ1-4
CASSLGARVETNEKLFF
TGTGCCAGCAGCTTGGGGGCCAGGGTAGAGACTAATGAAAAACTGTTTTTT
>NA|TRBV5-1|NA|TRBJ1-2
CASSLVAGVYGYTF
TGCGCCAGCAGCTTGGTAGCGGGGGTTTATGGCTACACCTTC
>NA|TRBV29-1|NA|TRBJ2-1
CSVGRGSSYNEQFF
TGCAGCGTTGGAAGGGGGAGCTCCTACAATGAGCAGTTCTTC
>NA|TRBV4-1|NA|TRBJ2-1
CASISGSEQFF
TGCGCCAGCATATCGGGGAGTGAGCAGTTCTTC
>NA|TRBV15|TRBD1|TRBJ1-2
CATSTRDREGYTF
TGTGCCACCAGCACCCGGGACAGGGAGGGCTACACCTTC
>NA|TRBV29-1|TRBD1|TRBJ1-2
CSDRRQGTYGYTF
TGCAGCGACAGAAGACAGGGGACCTATGGCTACACCTTC
>NA|TRBV20-1|NA|TRBJ1-2
CSATDGGGYTF
TGCAGTGCCACAGACGGTGGTGGCTACACCTTC
>NA|TRBV6-2/TRBV6-3|NA|TRBJ2-2
CASSPTANTGELFF
TGTGCCAGCAGCCCGACAGCGAACACCGGGGAGCTGTTTTTT
>NA|TRBV30|NA|TRBJ1-2
CAWSLRDTYGYTF
TGTGCCTGGAGTCTCCGGGACACCTATGGCTACACCTTC
>NA|TRBV5-1|NA|TRBJ1-5
CASSLEGFGNQPQHF
TGCGCCAGCAGCTTGGAGGGGTTTGGCAATCAGCCCCAGCATTTT
>NA|TRBV7-2|TRBD1|TRBJ1-2
CASRPTGGGYTF
TGTGCCAGCAGACCCACAGGGGGTGGCTACACCTTC
>NA|TRBV7-2|NA|TRBJ2-3
CASSLAGRDTDTQYF
TGTGCCAGCAGCTTAGCCGGGAGAGACACAGATACGCAGTATTTT
>NA|TRBV4-1|NA|TRBJ2-1
CASSPVARSYNEQFF
TGCGCCAGCAGTCCTGTGGCCCGCTCCTACAATGAGCAGTTCTTC
>NA|TRBV30|NA|TRBJ2-5
CAWSVRVGETQYF
TGTGCCTGGAGTGTCAGGGTGGGGGAGACCCAGTACTTC